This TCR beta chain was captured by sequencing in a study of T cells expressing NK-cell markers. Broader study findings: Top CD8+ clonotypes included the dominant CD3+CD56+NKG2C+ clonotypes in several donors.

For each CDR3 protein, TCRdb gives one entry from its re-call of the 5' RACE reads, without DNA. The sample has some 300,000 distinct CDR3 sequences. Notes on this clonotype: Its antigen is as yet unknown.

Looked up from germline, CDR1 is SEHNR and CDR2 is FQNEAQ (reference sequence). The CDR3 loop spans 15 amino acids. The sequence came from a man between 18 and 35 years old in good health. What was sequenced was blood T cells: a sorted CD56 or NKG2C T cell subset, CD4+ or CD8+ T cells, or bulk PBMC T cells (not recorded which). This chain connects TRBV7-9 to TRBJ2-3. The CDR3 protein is CASSFPLGYSDTQYF.